The rows below give T cell receptor beta chains drawn from one sample of a study of blood T cell repertoires in COVID-19. Data came from immunoSEQ multiplex PCR; TCRdb stores just in-frame clones and leaves some out. The table includes approximately 50,000 clones, approximately 89% detected once. The sample taken for sequencing was peripheral blood. These receptors were taken from a man aged 60 to 75 with acute or convalescent COVID-19. The CDR3 runs from the conserved cysteine through the conserved F or W. The D gene is left open where the match is weak. For some rows the clone size is stated as once, few or many, or as a class when expanded; others skip it.

d_gene: .; len: 17; abundance: .; j_gene: TRBJ1-4; v_gene: TRBV5-1; CDR3nt: TGCGCCAGCAGCCTCCGTTCTAGACAGGCAACTAATGAAAAACTGTTTTTT; CDR3aa: CASSLRSRQATNEKLFF
d_gene: .; len: 12; abundance: .; j_gene: TRBJ1-1; v_gene: TRBV7-2; CDR3nt: TGTGCCAGCAGCTTAACTACAAGGGAGGCTTTCTTT; CDR3aa: CASSLTTREAFF
d_gene: .; len: 15; abundance: .; j_gene: TRBJ1-6; v_gene: TRBV28; CDR3nt: TGTGCCAGCAGTTTTAATCAGGGGAGAAATTCACCCCTCCACTTT; CDR3aa: CASSFNQGRNSPLHF
d_gene: .; len: 15; abundance: .; j_gene: TRBJ2-1; v_gene: TRBV18; CDR3nt: TGTGCCAGCTCTCGAGGCCCTATCTCCTACAATGAGCAGTTCTTC; CDR3aa: CASSRGPISYNEQFF
d_gene: TRBD2; len: 15; abundance: .; j_gene: TRBJ2-1; v_gene: TRBV28; CDR3nt: TGTGCCAGCAGGTTAGCGGGAAAGTCCTACAATGAGCAGTTCTTC; CDR3aa: CASRLAGKSYNEQFF
d_gene: .; len: 14; abundance: .; j_gene: TRBJ2-3; v_gene: TRBV4-1; CDR3nt: TGCGCCAGCGGCCCCAGGGGGGGCACAGATACGCAGTATTTT; CDR3aa: CASGPRGGTDTQYF
d_gene: .; len: 12; abundance: .; j_gene: TRBJ2-7; v_gene: TRBV9; CDR3nt: TGTGCCAGCAGCCGCGACAGCTACGAGCAGTACTTC; CDR3aa: CASSRDSYEQYF
d_gene: .; len: 14; abundance: .; j_gene: TRBJ2-3; v_gene: TRBV30; CDR3nt: TGTGCCTGGAGTGCCCTAGCCTCCTCCACTACGCAGTATTTT; CDR3aa: CAWSALASSTTQYF
d_gene: .; len: 13; abundance: .; j_gene: TRBJ1-4; v_gene: TRBV5-1; CDR3nt: TGCGCCAGCAGCTTGGGTAATAATGAAAAACTGTTTTTT; CDR3aa: CASSLGNNEKLFF
d_gene: .; len: 11; abundance: .; j_gene: TRBJ1-2; v_gene: TRBV29-1; CDR3nt: TGCAGCGTTAAAACTGCGAGGGGCTACACCTTC; CDR3aa: CSVKTARGYTF
d_gene: TRBD2; len: 14; abundance: .; j_gene: TRBJ2-5; v_gene: TRBV11-2; CDR3nt: TGTGCCAGCAGCCGGACTAGCGGGCAAGAGACCCAGTACTTC; CDR3aa: CASSRTSGQETQYF
d_gene: .; len: 15; abundance: .; j_gene: TRBJ2-1; v_gene: TRBV4-2; CDR3nt: TGTGCCAGCAGCCAGCGACCCGAGCGTGGAAGTGAGCAGTTCTTC; CDR3aa: CASSQRPERGSEQFF
d_gene: .; len: 16; abundance: .; j_gene: TRBJ2-2; v_gene: TRBV19; CDR3nt: TGTGCCAGTAGTACCCGAGGGACTTTCCCCACCGGGGAGCTGTTTTTT; CDR3aa: CASSTRGTFPTGELFF
d_gene: TRBD2; len: 16; abundance: .; j_gene: TRBJ2-1; v_gene: TRBV4-2; CDR3nt: TGTGCCAGCAGCCTAGAGCGGGAGAGCTCCTACAATGAGCAGTTCTTC; CDR3aa: CASSLERESSYNEQFF
d_gene: .; len: 15; abundance: .; j_gene: TRBJ1-2; v_gene: TRBV11-2; CDR3nt: TGTGCCAGCAGCACCACACTCAGGGTGCGACACGGCTACACCTTC; CDR3aa: CASSTTLRVRHGYTF
d_gene: .; len: 15; abundance: .; j_gene: TRBJ1-3; v_gene: TRBV7-8; CDR3nt: TGTGCCAGCAGCTTTAGGAGGGGATCTGGAAACACCATATATTTT; CDR3aa: CASSFRRGSGNTIYF
d_gene: .; len: 14; abundance: once; j_gene: TRBJ1-1; v_gene: TRBV30; CDR3nt: TGTGCCTGGACCCACTCGACATTGGACACTGAAGCTTTCTTT; CDR3aa: CAWTHSTLDTEAFF
d_gene: .; len: 15; abundance: .; j_gene: TRBJ2-3; v_gene: TRBV28; CDR3nt: TGTGCCAGCAGTTCCTATAAGGGGTCCCCAGATACGCAGTATTTT; CDR3aa: CASSSYKGSPDTQYF
d_gene: TRBD2; len: 15; abundance: .; j_gene: TRBJ2-7; v_gene: TRBV27; CDR3nt: TGTGCCAGCACCGGATGGGGGGGGTCGAGCTACGAGCAGTACTTC; CDR3aa: CASTGWGGSSYEQYF
d_gene: .; len: 16; abundance: once; j_gene: TRBJ1-1; v_gene: TRBV4-1; CDR3nt: TGCGCCAGCAGCCAAGGCGGGTCAATCGGGCACACTGAAGCTTTCTTT; CDR3aa: CASSQGGSIGHTEAFF
d_gene: .; len: 15; abundance: .; j_gene: TRBJ2-1; v_gene: TRBV29-1; CDR3nt: TGCAGCGCCCGGATGGGGCCGAGCTCCTACAATGAGCAGTTCTTC; CDR3aa: CSARMGPSSYNEQFF
d_gene: .; len: 12; abundance: .; j_gene: TRBJ2-1; v_gene: TRBV11-1; CDR3nt: TGTGCCAGCAGCGAAGGGAGGGGGGAGCAGTTCTTC; CDR3aa: CASSEGRGEQFF
d_gene: .; len: 14; abundance: .; j_gene: TRBJ1-2; v_gene: TRBV7-9; CDR3nt: TGTGCCAGCAGCTTATTAGGGGTTGGGTATGGCTACACCTTC; CDR3aa: CASSLLGVGYGYTF